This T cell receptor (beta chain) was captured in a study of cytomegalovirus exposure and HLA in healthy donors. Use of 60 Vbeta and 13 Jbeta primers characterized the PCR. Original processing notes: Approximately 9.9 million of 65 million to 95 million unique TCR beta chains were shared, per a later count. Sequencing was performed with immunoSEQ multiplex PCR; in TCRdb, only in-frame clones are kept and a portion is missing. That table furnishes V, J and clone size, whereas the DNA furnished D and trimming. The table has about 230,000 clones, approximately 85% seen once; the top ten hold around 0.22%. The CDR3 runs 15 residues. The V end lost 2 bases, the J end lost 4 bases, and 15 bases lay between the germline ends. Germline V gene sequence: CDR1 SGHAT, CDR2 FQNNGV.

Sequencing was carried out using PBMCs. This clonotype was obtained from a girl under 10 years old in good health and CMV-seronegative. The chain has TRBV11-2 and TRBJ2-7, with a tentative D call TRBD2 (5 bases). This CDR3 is CASSLFGGLEYEQYF. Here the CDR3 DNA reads TGTGCCAGCAGCTTATTCGGCGGGTTGGAATACGAGCAGTACTTC.